The 21 T cell receptor beta chains below come from one sample, sequenced in a study of esophageal squamous cell carcinoma tumors (TCRdb year 2021). Library preparation used 5' RACE. The sequencer was an Illumina MiSeq. The PCR step used KAPA HiFi along with constant-region primers for TCRalpha or TCRbeta and a P20EA primer, and a nested second PCR with CA2 or CB2 followed. Amplification of TCR genes was performed by unbiased adaptor ligation RT-PCR, in which reverse transcription was carried out with Superscript III and a polyT18-containing BSL-18E primer. TCRdb reran the public reads through fastp at Q25 and MiXCR, keeping productive beta chains. Each CDR3 protein appears once, grouped with its most common genes and DNA. Across this sample there are 6,100 or so distinct CDR3 sequences, with 22% seen only once. The ten most abundant clones make up less than 40% of the sample. Sequencing input: tumor tissue. The receptors originated from a man aged 45-85 years with esophageal squamous cell carcinoma.

Comments on this clonotype: This clone may be a read error of a much larger clone one base away. Likely a read error: the CDR3 ends without its conserved phenylalanine or tryptophan. The genes are TRBV5-1 and TRBJ2-1; TRBD1 aligns across 9 bases. The V gene's germline CDR1 is SGHRS and CDR2 YFSETQ. The CDR3 is 15 amino acids. V was clipped by 2 bases and J by 9 bases; unmatched bases: 9. Here the CDR3 reads CASSLTGGARSEQFL. DNA for the CDR3: TGCGCCAGCAGCTTAACAGGGGGCGCAAGATCTGAGCAGTTCCTC.

This clonotype has at least ten counts. The chain couples TRBV7-3 to TRBJ2-1; 8 bases fit TRBD2. The CDR3 contains 15 residues. Germline trimming cut 0 bases from V and 2 bases from J; bases unmatched to any gene: 0. Germline V gene lookup returns CDR1 SGHTA and CDR2 FQGTGA. The CDR3 DNA is TGTGCCAGCAGCTTAACTAGCGGGACCTACAATGAGCAGTTCTTC. This encodes CASSLTSGTYNEQFF. The full variable domain, completed using reference TRBV7-3 and TRBJ2-1, is GAGVSQTPSNKVTEKGKYVELRCDPISGHTALYWYRQSLGQGPEFLIYFQGTGAADDSGLPNDRFFAVRPEGSVSTLKIQRTERGDSAVYLCASSLTSGTYNEQFFGPGTRLTVL.

This clonotype is medium-sized. The chain employs TRBV29-1 and TRBJ1-2, with D tentatively TRBD1 (5 bases). V lost 0 bases and J 3 bases, leaving 11 bases between the germline ends. Germline V gene lookup returns CDR1 SQVTM and CDR2 ANQGSEA. The CDR3 covers 14 residues. This CDR3 reads CSVEDLGGDYGYTF. The CDR3 DNA follows: TGCAGCGTTGAAGATTTAGGAGGGGACTATGGCTACACCTTC.

As to this clonotype: This clone may be a read error of a much larger clone one base away. This sequence joins TRBV12-3 or TRBV12-4 and TRBJ2-5; 8 bases agree with TRBD2. The CDR3 totals 13 residues. The V and J ends lost 2 bases and 7 bases, in that order; junction bases with no gene match: 3. CDR3 in DNA: TGTGCCAGCAGTTTAAGCGGGGGAGGGACCCAGTACTTC. Translating gives CASSLSGGGTQYF.

About this clonotype: A read error may explain this, as a much larger clone is one base away. As the CDR3 is not closed by the conserved phenylalanine or tryptophan, this likely results from a read error. The CDR3 region has the DNA TGTGCCAGCAGAACCGGGACAGATGAAGCTTTCTTG. Translating gives CASRTGTDEAFL. The chain has TRBV6-5 and TRBJ1-1; 7 bases fit TRBD1. This CDR3 has 12 residues. Germline V lookup: CDR1 MNHEY, CDR2 SVGAGI. With V trimmed by 6 bases and J by 7 bases, 5 bases remained unmatched.

This chain connects TRBV28 to TRBJ2-2, with D perhaps TRBD1 (6 bases). V gave up 5 bases and J gave up 7 bases, with 20 bases separating them. The CDR3 runs 16 residues. Germline CDR1 is MDHEN and CDR2 is SYDVKM. This CDR3 is CASSDNPGQGGGELFF. The CDR3 region has the DNA TGTGCCAGCAGTGACAATCCGGGACAAGGCGGCGGGGAGCTGTTTTTT.

In this sample, this clonotype turned up a few times. The chain is built from TRBV24-1 and TRBJ2-1; 8 bases are shared with TRBD2. The ends lost 5 bases at V and 2 bases at J; junction bases unmatched: 4. The CDR3 extends over 15 amino acids. Looked up from germline, CDR1 is KGHDR and CDR2 is SFDVKD. The CDR3 reads CATSGSGSTYNEQFF. CDR3 bases: TGTGCCACCAGTGGAAGCGGGAGTACCTACAATGAGCAGTTCTTC.

This clonotype was found many times. The chain has TRBV12-3 or TRBV12-4 and TRBJ1-5; D possibly corresponds to TRBD1 (6 bases). Trimming removed 3 bases at V and 5 bases at J, with 14 bases between. This CDR3 is 15 amino acids long. The CDR3 is CASSFLFAGDQPQHF. The CDR3 nucleotides are TGTGCCAGCAGTTTTTTGTTCGCAGGGGATCAGCCCCAGCATTTT.

This rearrangement joins TRBV6-1 to TRBJ2-2; 11 bases match TRBD2. The CDR3 consists of 17 residues. Trimming took 3 bases from V and 7 from J; bases not matched to a gene: 10. CDR1 MNHNS and CDR2 SASEGT come from the germline V gene. This chain's CDR3 is CASSESTSGRSGGELFF. CDR3 DNA sequence: TGTGCCAGCAGTGAGTCCACTAGCGGGAGATCGGGCGGGGAGCTGTTTTTT.

This clonotype turned up a few times. V is TRBV7-9 and J is TRBJ2-5; D unresolved. Trimming shortened V by 0 bases and J by 4 bases, and 12 bases separated the two germline ends. Looked up from germline, CDR1 is SEHNR and CDR2 is FQNEAQ (reference sequence). The CDR3 has 15 amino acids. The CDR3 bases are TGTGCCAGCAGCTTAGCCGCCGGGTCTAGAGAGACCCAGTACTTC. Translation: CASSLAAGSRETQYF.

In its sample, this clonotype was seen a few times. The CDR3 DNA sequence: TGTGCCAAAGAAAGGGGGACTTCCAATGAGCAGTTCTTC. This sequence encodes CAKERGTSNEQFF. The chain joins TRBV2 to TRBJ2-1; D may match TRBD1 or TRBD2 (6 bases each). Trimming stripped 10 bases from V and 6 bases from J, with 16 bases between. Germline V lookup: CDR1 SNHLY, CDR2 FYNNEI. This CDR3 is built from 13 residues. The full variable domain, its missing parts supplied by reference TRBV2 and TRBJ2-1, is EPEVTQTPSHQVTQMGQEVILRCVPISNHLYFYWYRQILGQKVEFLVSFYNNEISEKSEIFDDQFSVERPDGSNFTLKIRSTKLEDSAMYFCAKERGTSNEQFFGPGTRLTVL.

On this clonotype: A much larger clonotype is one base distant, so this may be a read error. This chain uses TRBV25-1 with TRBJ2-7, with a tentative D call TRBD2 (5 bases). Looked up from germline, CDR1 is MGHDK and CDR2 is SYGVNS. CDR3 size: 11 residues. V gave up 7 bases and J gave up 6 bases, with 10 bases separating them. The CDR3 DNA is TGTGCCAGCAATAGAGGGTGCGAGCAGTACTTC. It specifies CASNRGCEQYF.

As concerns this clonotype: A much larger clone lies one base from this, so it may be a read error. The chain recombines TRBV5-1 with TRBJ2-7; D ambiguous. Germline V CDR1 and CDR2: SGHRS, YFSETQ. CDR3 length: 14 amino acids. The CDR3 nucleotides read TGCGCCTGCAGCTTGATTGGCGGCCCCTACGAGCAGTACTTC. It yields the protein CACSLIGGPYEQYF. Filled out from reference TRBV5-1 and TRBJ2-7, the complete variable domain reads KAGVTQTPRYLIKTRGQQVTLSCSPISGHRSVSWYQQTPGQGLQFLFEYFSETQRNKGNFPGRFSGRQFSNSRSEMNVSTLELGDSALYLCACSLIGGPYEQYFGPGTRLTVT.

This clonotype was found many times. This chain's CDR3 is CASSKAGRGCTDTQYF. Here the CDR3 DNA reads TGTGCCAGCAGCAAAGCGGGAAGGGGCTGCACAGATACGCAGTATTTT. The gene calls are TRBV21-1 and TRBJ2-3; the D call of TRBD1 is as the table states it, not checked on the DNA. TRBV21-1 is a recognized pseudogene. The CDR3 covers 16 residues.

By share, this clonotype ranks as medium-sized (0.01 to 0.1%). The chain joins TRBV28 to TRBJ1-1; D may be TRBD1 (5 bases). The CDR3 is 11 amino acids. V was shortened by 8 bases and J by 12 bases, with 16 bases between the two germline ends. Per the germline V gene, CDR1 is MDHEN and CDR2 is SYDVKM. The CDR3 DNA reads TGTGCCAGCGCCACACAGGCCGGGACTTTCTTT. Translated, it gives CASATQAGTFF.

In its sample, this clonotype was seen many times. The gene calls are TRBV12-3 or TRBV12-4 and TRBJ1-1, with D possibly being TRBD1 (5 bases). Trimming took off 3 bases at V and 1 base at J, with 12 bases between the two ends. This CDR3 has 15 residues. The CDR3 region has the DNA TGTGCCAGCAGTTTTGGGGGAAACGGGAACACTGAAGCTTTCTTT. It specifies CASSFGGNGNTEAFF.

The sample holds a few counts of this clonotype. This sequence joins TRBV19 and TRBJ2-7; possibly TRBD2 for D (6 bases). Germline values: CDR1 LNHDA, CDR2 SQIVND (reference sequence). There are 15 residues in the CDR3. V gave up 3 bases and J gave up 1 base, with 13 bases separating them. The CDR3: CASSITGGNSYEQYF. The CDR3 coding sequence is TGTGCCAGTAGTATTACTGGCGGGAATTCCTACGAGCAGTACTTC.

In its sample, this clonotype ranks as medium-sized (0.01 to 0.1%). This rearrangement joins TRBV7-2 to TRBJ1-5; 9 nucleotides line up with TRBD1. Germline trimming cut 5 bases from V and 7 bases from J; bases unmatched to any gene: 3. Germline V CDR1 and CDR2: SGHTA, FQGNSA. The CDR3 covers 13 residues. The CDR3 region is CASSLDRGQPQHF. The CDR3 DNA follows: TGTGCCAGCAGCCTGGACAGGGGACAGCCCCAGCATTTT.

Regarding this clonotype: The germline gene is not matched at one end of the junction; a read error may be the cause. The chain couples TRBV4-1 to TRBJ2-1; a weak D match, TRBD2 (5 bases). CDR3 size: 15 residues. Germline CDR1 and CDR2: MGHRA and YSYEKL. The CDR3 sequence is CANSQGHSGNNEQFF. The CDR3 DNA sequence: TGCGCCAACAGCCAAGGTCACTCGGGGAACAATGAGCAGTTCTTC.

This clonotype is termed medium-sized. The chain links TRBV29-1 to TRBJ2-1; 8 positions match TRBD2. V shed 8 bases, J shed 9 bases, and the junction held 15 bases outside the gene matches. CDR1 is SQVTM, CDR2 ANQGSEA, per germline. The CDR3 is 14 residues long. CDR3 protein: CSIIREGRQGEQFF. CDR3 sequence (DNA): TGCAGCATCATACGGGAGGGCCGGCAGGGTGAGCAGTTCTTC.

V and J are TRBV7-9 and TRBJ2-2; 9 positions match TRBD2. Losses at the gene ends were 1 base for V and 7 bases for J; bases not matched to a gene: 7. This CDR3 has 16 residues. Germline CDR1 is SEHNR and CDR2 is FQNEAQ (reference sequence). The CDR3 DNA sequence: TGTGCCAGCAGCTTAGTTAGGACTAGCGAAGGCGGGGAGCTGTTTTTT. It is translated as CASSLVRTSEGGELFF.